Each of the 14 T cell receptor beta chains below was sequenced from the same sample in a study of blood T cell repertoires in COVID-19. Sequenced by immunoSEQ multiplex PCR; TCRdb stores in-frame clones only, minus some. The data contain around 250,000 clones, about four fifths of them singletons. Sequencing was performed on peripheral blood. The origin of the receptors is a woman younger than 35 with acute or convalescent COVID-19.

J is TRBJ2-2 and V is TRBV5-6; no definite D call. The CDR3 runs 14 residues. Per the germline V gene, CDR1 is SGHDT and CDR2 is YYEEEE. Trimming left V 1 base short and J 0 bases short, with 4 bases between. CDR3 DNA: TGTGCCAGCAGCTTGTCCGCGAACACCGGGGAGCTGTTTTTT. Residues: CASSLSANTGELFF.

The chain recombines TRBV15 with TRBJ1-4, with TRBD1 matching over 9 bases. CDR1 and CDR2 from the germline V gene are LNHNV and YYDKDF (reference sequence). This CDR3 is 14 amino acids long. The ends lost 3 bases at V and 4 bases at J; junction bases unmatched: 0. The CDR3 DNA follows: TGTGCCACCAGCAGGGACAGGGGTAATGAAAAACTGTTTTTT. The encoded protein is CATSRDRGNEKLFF.

V is TRBV28 and J is TRBJ1-5; 8 bases agree with TRBD1. This CDR3 contains 15 residues. CDR1 MDHEN and CDR2 SYDVKM come from the germline V gene. The junction had 13 bases not matched to a gene; V was cut back by 8 bases and J by 7 bases. CDR3 amino acids: CASGMLQGAGQPQHF. The CDR3 DNA sequence: TGTGCCAGCGGGATGCTGCAGGGGGCCGGGCAGCCCCAGCATTTT.

The chain carries TRBV6-5 and TRBJ1-5; D remains ambiguous. The germline V and J ends were trimmed by 0 bases and 6 bases, with 9 bases remaining between them. The CDR3 runs to 14 residues. Germline V gene lookup returns CDR1 MNHEY and CDR2 SVGAGI. The CDR3 DNA reads TGTGCCAGCAGTTACTCGGGCGGGAGTCAGCCCCAGCATTTT. It specifies CASSYSGGSQPQHF.

The chain joins TRBV25-1 to TRBJ2-1; 8 nucleotides agree with TRBD2. This CDR3 region has 13 residues. The germline V gene encodes CDR1 MGHDK and CDR2 SYGVNS. The V segment lost 6 bases and the J segment 7 bases; nucleotides outside the gene matches: 5. The DNA of the CDR3 is TGTGCCAGCAGCGGGACTAGGGCGAATGAGCAGTTCTTC. Its translation: CASSGTRANEQFF.

This clone was observed a single time. DNA of the CDR3: TGTGCCAGCAGCGTAGCTGCAGGGCACGAGCAGTACTTC. Protein product: CASSVAAGHEQYF. The gene calls are TRBV9 and TRBJ2-7; possible D gene TRBD1, 5 bases. CDR3 size: 13 residues. V lost 0 bases, J lost 5 bases, and 9 bases lay in between. CDR1 and CDR2 (germline): SGDLS, YYNGEE.

The chain recombines TRBV5-6 with TRBJ2-7; no clear D gene. This CDR3 region has 13 residues. From germline, CDR1 is SGHDT and CDR2 YYEEEE. Trimming removed 1 base at V and 1 base at J, with 6 bases between. The CDR3 sequence is CASSLIRSYEQYF. CDR3 bases: TGTGCCAGCAGCTTGATCAGATCCTACGAGCAGTACTTC.

The chain has TRBV4-2 and TRBJ2-7; a possible D gene is TRBD2 (5 bases). Germline CDR1 reads LGHNA; CDR2 reads YNFKEQ. The CDR3 runs to 15 residues. V lost 4 bases and J 3 bases, leaving 16 bases between the germline ends. CDR3 nucleotides: TGTGCCAGCAGCCCCTATGGTAGCGCGATCTACGAGCAGTACTTC. This codes for CASSPYGSAIYEQYF.

The chain has TRBV5-1 and TRBJ2-5, with D hard to call. The CDR3 consists of 13 residues. CDR1 and CDR2 (germline): SGHRS, YFSETQ. V was cut by 3 bases and J by 0 bases, with 6 bases left in between. CDR3 DNA sequence: TGCGCCAGCAGCTACGGGTACCAAGAGACCCAGTACTTC. Its translation is CASSYGYQETQYF. Based on the CDR3 plus reference TRBV5-1 and TRBJ2-5, the full variable domain is KAGVTQTPRYLIKTRGQQVTLSCSPISGHRSVSWYQQTPGQGLQFLFEYFSETQRNKGNFPGRFSGRQFSNSRSEMNVSTLELGDSALYLCASSYGYQETQYFGPGTRLLVL.

The genes are TRBV16 and TRBJ1-4; D is possibly TRBD1 (5 bases). The CDR3 spans 14 residues. V lost 4 bases, J lost 7 bases, and 13 bases lay in between. Germline CDR1 is KGHSY and CDR2 is FQNENV. CDR3 in amino acids: CASSPSPGGEKLFF. CDR3 DNA sequence: TGTGCCAGCAGCCCAAGTCCCGGGGGTGAAAAACTGTTTTTT.

This chain uses TRBV4-1 with TRBJ2-7; D is perhaps TRBD1 (6 bases). CDR3 length: 16 amino acids. Germline V gene lookup returns CDR1 MGHRA and CDR2 YSYEKL. Trimming stripped 1 base from V and 2 bases from J, with 15 bases between. CDR3 in DNA: TGCGCCAGCAGCCAAGGGTCCGGACAGAGTCCCTACGAGCAGTACTTC. Translation: CASSQGSGQSPYEQYF.

This clone has a single count. CDR3 DNA sequence: TGTGCCAGCAGCTTTTCCGGCAGCGATATTTTACGGGAGCAGTACTTC. Amino acids: CASSFSGSDILREQYF. The V call is TRBV7-6, the J call TRBJ2-7; no firm D call. Deletions cut 3 bases from V and 7 bases from J, with 22 bases between. The CDR3 spans 16 residues. Germline CDR1 SGHVS, CDR2 FNYEAQ.

This clone was detected only once. The chain has TRBV28 and TRBJ1-4, with a tentative D call TRBD1 (6 bases). Germline assignment: CDR1 MDHEN and CDR2 SYDVKM. The CDR3 totals 13 residues. V was trimmed by 6 bases and J by 4 bases, leaving 9 bases between them. The CDR3 sequence: CASRTGSNEKLFF. CDR3 bases: TGTGCCAGCAGAACAGGGAGTAATGAAAAACTGTTTTTT.

The J gene is TRBJ2-7, the V gene TRBV28, with 7 positions matching TRBD2. The germline gives CDR1 MDHEN, CDR2 SYDVKM. The CDR3 has 15 amino acids. Trimming removed 5 bases from V and 3 bases from J; junction bases left unmatched: 10. The CDR3: CASSTPGLTNYEQYF. The DNA for the CDR3 is TGTGCCAGCAGTACCCCGGGACTAACAAACTACGAGCAGTACTTC.